The T cell receptor (beta chain) described here comes from a study of identical twins. Study-wide results and limits: In cord blood, abundant beta clonotypes had fewer insertions; memory showed no trend. Zero-insertion analyses might be partly confounded by invariant T cells like MAIT and iNKT. Recombination models fit unrelated individuals' TCR alpha sharing but underestimated twins'. There was an excess of low generation probability in the out-of-frame alpha sequences that twins shared.

As regards this clonotype: Its antigen is not identified.

TCRdb re-analysed the 5' RACE reads in MiXCR, keeping a single row per CDR3 protein. The table lists around 670,000 distinct CDR3 sequences, approximately 6.1% of them singletons. Germline CDR1 and CDR2: SNHLY and FYNNEI. The V and J ends lost 4 bases and 4 bases, in that order; junction bases with no gene match: 2. This CDR3 is built from 14 residues. The chain links TRBV2 to TRBJ2-1, with 9 bases aligning to TRBD1. Sequencing was performed on naive T cells sorted from blood. The TCR comes from a man aged 18-30 years in good health. The CDR3 sequence is CASSGDRAYNEQFF. CDR3 nucleotide sequence: TGTGCCAGCAGTGGGGACAGGGCTTACAATGAGCAGTTCTTC.